This T cell receptor (beta chain) derives from a study of blood T cell repertoires in COVID-19. About the research overall: Acute and convalescent COVID-19 specimens originated in the United States, Italy and Spain. Sources were T cells, B-cell-depleted T cells, or PBMCs; the material itself was cDNA or gDNA.

Source study methods: Cell counts per sample came from amplifying reference gene primers. Sequencing was performed with immunoSEQ multiplex PCR; in TCRdb, only in-frame clones are kept and a portion is missing. V and J calls and clone size are given by that table; D and trimming were obtained from the DNA. The data hold 80,000 or so clones, with roughly nine tenths observed a single time. The germline CDR1 and CDR2 sequences are SEHNR and FQNEAQ (reference sequence). The CDR3 covers 15 residues. V lost 4 bases, J lost 4 bases, and 9 bases stayed unmatched. The origin of this receptor is a woman aged 55-69 years with acute or convalescent COVID-19. The chain joins TRBV7-9 to TRBJ1-1; 7 positions agree with TRBD1. The source material was peripheral blood. The CDR3 DNA follows: TGTGCCAGCAGCTCTCGGACAGGCAGGGGCACTGAAGCTTTCTTT. It encodes CASSSRTGRGTEAFF.